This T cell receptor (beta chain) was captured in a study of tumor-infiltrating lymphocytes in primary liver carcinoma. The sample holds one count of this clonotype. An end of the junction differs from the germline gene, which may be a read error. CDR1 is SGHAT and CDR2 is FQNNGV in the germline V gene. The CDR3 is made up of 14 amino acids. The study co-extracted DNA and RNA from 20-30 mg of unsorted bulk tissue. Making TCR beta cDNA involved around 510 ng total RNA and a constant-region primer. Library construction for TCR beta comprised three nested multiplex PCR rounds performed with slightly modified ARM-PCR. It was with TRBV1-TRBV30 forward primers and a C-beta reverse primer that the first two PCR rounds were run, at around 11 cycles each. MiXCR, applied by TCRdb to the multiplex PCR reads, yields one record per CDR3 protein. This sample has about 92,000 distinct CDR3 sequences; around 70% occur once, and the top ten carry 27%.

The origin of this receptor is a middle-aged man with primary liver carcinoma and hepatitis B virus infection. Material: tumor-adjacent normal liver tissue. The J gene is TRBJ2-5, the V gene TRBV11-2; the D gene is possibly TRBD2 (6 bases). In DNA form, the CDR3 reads TGTGCCAGCAGCCAGGACTACCACCAAGAGACCCACTACTTC. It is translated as CASSQDYHQETHYF.